This section outlines one T cell receptor beta chain sequence together with its context. What it binds is not known. Recipients received nonmyeloablative bone marrow transplants from related graft donors, with transient mixed chimerism. Unstimulated regulatory T cells (CD4+CD25+CD127-), CD4+CD25- non-regulatory cells, CD4 and CD8 cells were FACS-sorted from thawed PBMCs. TCRdb's copy holds only in-frame clones and misses some; the assay was immunoSEQ multiplex PCR. The table shows fewer than 60,000 clones, with approximately 90% occurring only once. This specimen belongs to a study of Tregs in tolerant kidney transplant recipients. Study results and limitations: No direct test of biological reproducibility was done here. Some patients' samples used different primers over time, so nucleotide sequences weren't comparable.

V shed 4 bases, J shed 3 bases, and the junction held 8 bases outside the gene matches. Germline CDR1 reads LGHNA; CDR2 reads YNFKEQ. This CDR3 contains 16 residues. The chain has TRBV4-2 and TRBJ2-1, with 8 bases that match TRBD2. Specimen: CD8+ T cells from blood (PBMCs), collected 24 months after the transplant. This clonotype was sampled from a human patient who received a combined kidney and bone marrow transplant. Some T cells could come from the graft donor. In DNA, the CDR3 is TGTGCCAGCAGCCTTAACGCCGGGACTAGCTACAATGAGCAGTTCTTC. Its translation: CASSLNAGTSYNEQFF.